A selection of T cell receptor beta chains follows, all from one sample in a study of graft-versus-host responses after intestinal transplantation. Produced via immunoSEQ multiplex PCR; TCRdb's table is partial and in-frame only. Altogether 20,000 to 25,000 clones are present, 25% to 35% being singletons, with the ten largest covering roughly 9.2%. This specimen was alloreactive CD8+ T cells from a mixed lymphocyte reaction culture, taken before intestinal transplant. All receptors derive from a human patient who received an intestinal transplant. The CDR3 runs from the conserved cysteine through the conserved F or W. A D gene is named only where the DNA matches it firmly. Clone size, where shown, is once, few, many, or a class for clones that have expanded.

j_gene: TRBJ1-2; abundance: few; d_gene: TRBD1; v_gene: TRBV27; CDR3nt: TGTGCCAGCAGTTCAGGGGGCGCGGGCTACACCTTC; CDR3aa: CASSSGGAGYTF
j_gene: TRBJ1-1; abundance: -; d_gene: -; v_gene: TRBV9; CDR3nt: TGTGCCAGCAGCGGGACAAACACTGAAGCTTTCTTT; CDR3aa: CASSGTNTEAFF
j_gene: TRBJ2-7; abundance: -; d_gene: -; v_gene: TRBV6-6; CDR3nt: TGTGCCAGCAGCCTCTACGGGGCCTACGAGCAGTACTTC; CDR3aa: CASSLYGAYEQYF
j_gene: TRBJ1-2; abundance: few; d_gene: -; v_gene: TRBV4-1; CDR3nt: TGCGCCAGCAGCCAAGTGGCAGGGCGTATTGGCTACACCTTC; CDR3aa: CASSQVAGRIGYTF
j_gene: TRBJ1-2; abundance: -; d_gene: TRBD1; v_gene: TRBV5-1; CDR3nt: TGCGCCAGCAGCTTGGAAGGGGGCCATAACTATGGCTACACCTTC; CDR3aa: CASSLEGGHNYGYTF
j_gene: TRBJ2-5; abundance: -; d_gene: TRBD2; v_gene: TRBV10-3; CDR3nt: TGTGCCATCAGTGAGTCGCTCCTGTGGAGCGGGGGGGAGACCCAGTACTTC; CDR3aa: CAISESLLWSGGETQYF
j_gene: TRBJ2-5; abundance: -; d_gene: -; v_gene: TRBV27; CDR3nt: TGTGCCAGCAGCCGCATGCTAGCGCCCCAAGAGACCCAGTACTTC; CDR3aa: CASSRMLAPQETQYF
j_gene: TRBJ2-2; abundance: -; d_gene: -; v_gene: TRBV28; CDR3nt: TGTGCCAGCAGTTTAGGGGCGACGAACACCGGGGAGCTGTTTTTT; CDR3aa: CASSLGATNTGELFF
j_gene: TRBJ2-7; abundance: -; d_gene: TRBD2; v_gene: TRBV4-3; CDR3nt: TGCGCCAGCAGCCACCTCGGACTAGGCTACGAGCAGTACTTC; CDR3aa: CASSHLGLGYEQYF
j_gene: TRBJ2-7; abundance: few; d_gene: -; v_gene: TRBV19; CDR3nt: TGTGCCAGTAGCCCGGGACTCGGAACCTACGAGCAGTACTTC; CDR3aa: CASSPGLGTYEQYF
j_gene: TRBJ1-2; abundance: -; d_gene: -; v_gene: TRBV5-4; CDR3nt: TGTGCCAGCAGCTTATGGGGTGACTACCCAAACTATGGCTACACCTTC; CDR3aa: CASSLWGDYPNYGYTF
j_gene: TRBJ2-7; abundance: few; d_gene: TRBD2; v_gene: TRBV11-2; CDR3nt: TGTGCCAGCAGCTTAGGCGCGGGGGTAGCTTTCTACGAGCAGTACTTC; CDR3aa: CASSLGAGVAFYEQYF
j_gene: TRBJ2-1; abundance: few; d_gene: -; v_gene: TRBV7-7; CDR3nt: TGTGCCAGCAGCCCCGATGGGAATGAGCAGTTCTTC; CDR3aa: CASSPDGNEQFF
j_gene: TRBJ2-7; abundance: medium-sized; d_gene: TRBD1; v_gene: TRBV6-5; CDR3nt: TGTGCCAGCAGTTACGACCCTGACAGGGGTTACTACGAGCAGTACTTC; CDR3aa: CASSYDPDRGYYEQYF
j_gene: TRBJ1-6; abundance: few; d_gene: -; v_gene: TRBV18; CDR3nt: TGTGCCAGCTCACCACGGTCGGCAGGATCACCCCTCCACTTT; CDR3aa: CASSPRSAGSPLHF
j_gene: TRBJ1-2; abundance: few; d_gene: -; v_gene: TRBV5-5; CDR3nt: TGTGCCAGCAGCTTGGGTTGGACAGAGGATGGCTACACCTTC; CDR3aa: CASSLGWTEDGYTF
j_gene: TRBJ2-7; abundance: -; d_gene: TRBD2; v_gene: TRBV7-9; CDR3nt: TGTGCCAGCAGCTTAGGGGGACTAGCCCACGAGCAGTACTTC; CDR3aa: CASSLGGLAHEQYF
j_gene: TRBJ2-1; abundance: medium-sized; d_gene: -; v_gene: TRBV13; CDR3nt: TGTGCCAGCAGCTTTCCCTCCAATGAGCAGTTCTTC; CDR3aa: CASSFPSNEQFF
j_gene: TRBJ2-1; abundance: -; d_gene: -; v_gene: TRBV5-1; CDR3nt: TGCGCCAGCAGCAACCCCCCGGGAGGGGGCGAGCAGTTCTTC; CDR3aa: CASSNPPGGGEQFF
j_gene: TRBJ2-1; abundance: -; d_gene: -; v_gene: TRBV7-9; CDR3nt: TGTGCCAGCAGCCATCGATTCAATGAGCAGTTCTTC; CDR3aa: CASSHRFNEQFF
j_gene: TRBJ2-3; abundance: once; d_gene: TRBD2; v_gene: TRBV15; CDR3nt: TGTGCCACCAGCTCCCCGACTAGCGGGGGGGGAGATACGCAGTATTTT; CDR3aa: CATSSPTSGGGDTQYF
j_gene: TRBJ2-5; abundance: -; d_gene: TRBD1; v_gene: TRBV7-3; CDR3nt: TGTGCCAGCAGATCGGACAGGGAAGAGACCCAGTACTTC; CDR3aa: CASRSDREETQYF
j_gene: TRBJ1-2; abundance: medium-sized; d_gene: -; v_gene: TRBV5-6; CDR3nt: TGTGCCAGCAGCTTATTAGGGCTCGGGGGCTACACCTTC; CDR3aa: CASSLLGLGGYTF
j_gene: TRBJ2-1; abundance: -; d_gene: -; v_gene: TRBV19; CDR3nt: TGTGCCAGTAGTGAATCCGGGGGCGGGCCTTACTACAATGAGCAGTTCTTC; CDR3aa: CASSESGGGPYYNEQFF
j_gene: TRBJ2-1; abundance: -; d_gene: TRBD2; v_gene: TRBV5-5; CDR3nt: TGTGCCAGCAGCTTTATCGGGGGGGCTAGCTCCTACAATGAGCAGTTCTTC; CDR3aa: CASSFIGGASSYNEQFF
j_gene: TRBJ2-7; abundance: -; d_gene: -; v_gene: TRBV7-6; CDR3nt: TGTGCCAGCAGTACCACGGGTGAGCAGTACTTC; CDR3aa: CASSTTGEQYF
j_gene: TRBJ1-1; abundance: -; d_gene: -; v_gene: TRBV4-2; CDR3nt: TGTGCCAGCAGCCAAGTAGACACTGAAGCTTTCTTT; CDR3aa: CASSQVDTEAFF
j_gene: TRBJ2-7; abundance: few; d_gene: TRBD2; v_gene: TRBV27; CDR3nt: TGTGCCAGCAGTTTACTAGCGGGGACCTACGAGCAGTACTTC; CDR3aa: CASSLLAGTYEQYF
j_gene: TRBJ2-7; abundance: -; d_gene: TRBD1; v_gene: TRBV5-1; CDR3nt: TGCGCCAGCAGTCGAACAGGGGACGAGCAGTACTTC; CDR3aa: CASSRTGDEQYF
j_gene: TRBJ1-5; abundance: -; d_gene: -; v_gene: TRBV23-1; CDR3nt: TGCGCTACATGGATAAGGGACGGGAATCAGCCCCAGCATTTT; CDR3aa: CATWIRDGNQPQHF
j_gene: TRBJ1-1; abundance: few; d_gene: TRBD1; v_gene: TRBV5-5; CDR3nt: TGTGCCAGCAGTCCCGACAGGGTGGTCACTGAAGCTTTCTTT; CDR3aa: CASSPDRVVTEAFF
j_gene: TRBJ2-7; abundance: -; d_gene: TRBD2; v_gene: TRBV13; CDR3nt: TGTGCCAGCAGCCAAGGACTAGCGGGGGGAAGCTCCTACGAGCAGTACTTC; CDR3aa: CASSQGLAGGSSYEQYF
j_gene: TRBJ1-1; abundance: few; d_gene: -; v_gene: TRBV7-3; CDR3nt: TGTGCCAGCTACACTGAAGCTTTCTTT; CDR3aa: CASYTEAFF
j_gene: TRBJ2-3; abundance: -; d_gene: TRBD1; v_gene: TRBV5-1; CDR3nt: TGCGCCAGCAGCTCGGGACAGGGGGCAGATACGCAGTATTTT; CDR3aa: CASSSGQGADTQYF
j_gene: TRBJ1-1; abundance: -; d_gene: TRBD1; v_gene: TRBV6-6; CDR3nt: TGTGCCAGCAGTCCCAGGGGGGATACTGAAGCTTTCTTT; CDR3aa: CASSPRGDTEAFF
j_gene: TRBJ2-3; abundance: -; d_gene: -; v_gene: TRBV5-4; CDR3nt: TGTGCCAGCAGCAGAGGGACAGATACGCAGTATTTT; CDR3aa: CASSRGTDTQYF
j_gene: TRBJ1-2; abundance: -; d_gene: -; v_gene: TRBV6-6; CDR3nt: TGTGCCAGCAGCCTTACAGCTAACTATGGCTACACCTTC; CDR3aa: CASSLTANYGYTF
j_gene: TRBJ1-2; abundance: few; d_gene: -; v_gene: TRBV7-6; CDR3nt: TGTGCCAGCAGCCGTAAGGGAGCTTGGGGGGAAGTTTCGTATGGCTACACCTTC; CDR3aa: CASSRKGAWGEVSYGYTF
j_gene: TRBJ2-7; abundance: -; d_gene: -; v_gene: TRBV6-5; CDR3nt: TGTGCCAGCAGTTACGGGCGGCAGACCTACGAGCAGTACTTC; CDR3aa: CASSYGRQTYEQYF